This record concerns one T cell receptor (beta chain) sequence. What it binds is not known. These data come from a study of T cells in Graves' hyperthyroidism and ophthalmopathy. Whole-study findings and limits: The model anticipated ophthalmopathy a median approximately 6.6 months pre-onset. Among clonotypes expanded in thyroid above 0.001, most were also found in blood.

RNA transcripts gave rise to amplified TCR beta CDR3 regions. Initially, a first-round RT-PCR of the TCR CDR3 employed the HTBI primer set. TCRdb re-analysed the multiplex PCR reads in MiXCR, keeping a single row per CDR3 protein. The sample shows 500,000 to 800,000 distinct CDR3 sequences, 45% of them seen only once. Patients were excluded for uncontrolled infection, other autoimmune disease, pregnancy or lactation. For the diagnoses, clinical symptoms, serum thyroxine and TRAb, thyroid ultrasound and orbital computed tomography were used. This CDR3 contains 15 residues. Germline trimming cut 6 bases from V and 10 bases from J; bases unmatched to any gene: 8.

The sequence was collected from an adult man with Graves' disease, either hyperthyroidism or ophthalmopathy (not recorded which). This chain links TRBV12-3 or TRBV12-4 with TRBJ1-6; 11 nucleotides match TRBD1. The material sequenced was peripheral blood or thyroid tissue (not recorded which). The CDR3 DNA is TGTGCCAGCAGGGACAGGGGGCTTCTAGGGTCACCCCTCCACTTT. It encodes CASRDRGLLGSPLHF.